Following are 7 T cell receptor beta chains from one sample sequenced in a study of human T cells and chemical hapten exposure. TCRdb fed the RACE reads into MiXCR, producing one record per CDR3 protein. The sample yields 45,000 to 65,000 distinct CDR3 sequences, roughly 9.8% seen once. Described time point: pre-sensitization, week 0. This sample's treatment: therapeutic diphenylcyclopropenone sensitization with weekly scalp DPC. The specimen was whole blood, collected in connection with sensitization to the hapten diphenylcyclopropenone (DPC). Every receptor here comes from a man aged 40-50 years with alopecia areata. Some clones in this sample may be carry-over from other donors' samples.

Many counts were recorded for this clonotype. The chain couples TRBV28 to TRBJ2-6; possible D gene TRBD1, 6 bases. Deletions cut 5 bases from V and 2 bases from J, with 7 bases between. The CDR3 sequence is 14 residues long. The germline V gene encodes CDR1 MDHEN and CDR2 SYDVKM. CDR3 in amino acids: CASSTGTGANVLTF. The CDR3, as DNA: TGTGCCAGCAGTACAGGGACTGGGGCCAACGTCCTGACTTTC.

This clonotype came up a few times. This chain uses TRBV11-3 with TRBJ2-7; TRBD2 is a possible D gene (6 bases). Germline assignment: CDR1 SGHNT and CDR2 YENEEA. This CDR3 region has 15 residues. V gave up 3 bases and J gave up 4 bases, with 16 bases separating them. CDR3 residues: CASSLAGPGVYEQYF. As DNA, the CDR3 is TGTGCCAGCAGCTTGGCTGGGCCGGGGGTGTACGAGCAGTACTTC.

The chain joins TRBV5-5 to TRBJ2-7; 8 bases align to TRBD1. Germline V CDR1 and CDR2: SGHKS, YYEKEE (reference sequence). This CDR3 spans 15 amino acids. The V and J ends lost 4 bases and 0 bases, in that order; junction bases with no gene match: 6. CDR3 in DNA: TGTGCCAGCAGCACCACCCAGGGGGCCTCCTACGAGCAGTACTTC. It specifies CASSTTQGASYEQYF.

V usage is TRBV6-6 and J usage is TRBJ2-1; 7 nucleotides agree with TRBD2. The CDR3 has 14 residues. Germline V CDR1 and CDR2: MNHNY, SVGAGI (reference sequence). Trimming at V came to 6 bases and at J to 4 bases, leaving 6 bases not matched to a gene. The CDR3 protein is CASRREGEYNEQFF. For the CDR3, the DNA is TGTGCCAGCAGAAGGGAGGGAGAATACAATGAGCAGTTCTTC.

V and J are TRBV6-5 and TRBJ2-2; 9 bases are shared with TRBD1. The V and J ends lost 2 bases and 0 bases, in that order; junction bases with no gene match: 4. Germline assignment: CDR1 MNHEY and CDR2 SVGAGI. The CDR3 has 17 residues. The CDR3 nucleotides are TGTGCCAGCAGTTACACTGGGACAGGGCCGAACACCGGGGAGCTGTTTTTT. It is translated as CASSYTGTGPNTGELFF.

This clonotype was recorded at least ten times. CDR3: CASRHTGYEQYF. DNA of the CDR3: TGCGCCAGCAGACACACAGGCTACGAGCAGTACTTC. The rearrangement uses TRBV10-2 and TRBJ2-7, with TRBD1 as a possible D gene (5 bases). This CDR3 is built from 12 residues. Trimming took 6 bases from V and 3 from J, leaving 9 bases between them. From germline, CDR1 is WSHSY and CDR2 SAAADI.

This clonotype showed up many times. The rearrangement uses TRBV7-3 and TRBJ2-1, with 9 bases matching TRBD1. The CDR3 runs 13 residues. Germline CDR1 SGHTA, CDR2 FQGTGA. Unmatched junction bases numbered 3, after V lost 4 bases and J lost 8 bases. The CDR3 DNA reads as TGTGCCAGCAGCTGGGGACAGGGCTATGAGCAGTTCTTC. Translated: CASSWGQGYEQFF.